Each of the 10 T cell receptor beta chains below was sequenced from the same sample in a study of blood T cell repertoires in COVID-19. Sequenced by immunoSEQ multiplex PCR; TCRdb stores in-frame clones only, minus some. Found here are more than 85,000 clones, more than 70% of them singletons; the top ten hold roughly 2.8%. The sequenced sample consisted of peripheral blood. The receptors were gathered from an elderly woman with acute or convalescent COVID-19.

In DNA form, the CDR3 reads TGTGCCAGCAATCCGGTTAAGAGTTCTATGAACACTGAAGCTTTCTTT. It codes for CASNPVKSSMNTEAFF. J is TRBJ1-1 and V is TRBV6-6; D is unresolved. The CDR3 runs to 16 residues. The V gene's germline CDR1 is MNHNY and CDR2 SVGAGI (reference sequence). With 7 bases removed from V and 0 bases from J, the gap between germline ends came to 18 bases.

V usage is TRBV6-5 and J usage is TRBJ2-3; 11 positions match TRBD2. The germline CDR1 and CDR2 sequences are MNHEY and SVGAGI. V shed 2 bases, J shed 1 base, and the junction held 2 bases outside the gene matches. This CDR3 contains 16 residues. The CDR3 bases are TGTGCCAGCAGTTACGAACTAGCGGGGGGCACAGATACGCAGTATTTT. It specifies CASSYELAGGTDTQYF.

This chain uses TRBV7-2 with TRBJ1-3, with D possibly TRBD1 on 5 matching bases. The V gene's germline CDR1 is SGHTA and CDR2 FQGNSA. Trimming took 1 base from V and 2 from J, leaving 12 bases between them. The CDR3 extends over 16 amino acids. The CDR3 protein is CASSLVGGTAGNTIYF. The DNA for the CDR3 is TGTGCCAGCAGCTTAGTGGGGGGTACGGCTGGAAACACCATATATTTT.

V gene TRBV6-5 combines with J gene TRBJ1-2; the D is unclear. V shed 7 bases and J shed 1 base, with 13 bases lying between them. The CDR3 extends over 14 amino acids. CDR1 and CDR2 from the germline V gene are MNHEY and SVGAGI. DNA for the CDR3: TGTGCCAGCATTATATGGGCCGATAACTATGGCTACACCTTC. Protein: CASIIWADNYGYTF.

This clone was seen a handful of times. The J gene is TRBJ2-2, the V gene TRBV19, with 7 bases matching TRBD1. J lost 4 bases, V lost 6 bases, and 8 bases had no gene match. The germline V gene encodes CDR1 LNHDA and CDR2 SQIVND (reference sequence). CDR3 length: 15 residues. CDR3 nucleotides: TGTGCCAGTAGAACCACAGGGGCGTCCACCGGGGAGCTGTTTTTT. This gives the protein CASRTTGASTGELFF.

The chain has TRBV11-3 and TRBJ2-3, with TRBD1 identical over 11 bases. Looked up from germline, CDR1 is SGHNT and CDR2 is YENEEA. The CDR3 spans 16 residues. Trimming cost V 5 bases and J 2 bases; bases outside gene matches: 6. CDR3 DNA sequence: TGTGCCAGCAGCCCAGGACAGGGGGCGGCCACAGATACGCAGTATTTT. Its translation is CASSPGQGAATDTQYF.

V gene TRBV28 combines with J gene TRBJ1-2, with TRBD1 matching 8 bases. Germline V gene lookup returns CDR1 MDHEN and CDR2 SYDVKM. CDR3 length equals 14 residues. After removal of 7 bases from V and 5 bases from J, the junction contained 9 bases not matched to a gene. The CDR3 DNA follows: TGTGCCAGCAACTCGGGACAGGATACTTATGGCTACACCTTC. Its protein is CASNSGQDTYGYTF.

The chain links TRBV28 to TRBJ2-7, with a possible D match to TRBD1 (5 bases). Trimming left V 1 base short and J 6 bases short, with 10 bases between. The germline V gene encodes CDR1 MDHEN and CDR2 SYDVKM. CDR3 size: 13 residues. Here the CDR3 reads CASSLLGRVEQYF. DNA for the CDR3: TGTGCCAGCAGTTTATTGGGCAGGGTCGAGCAGTACTTC.

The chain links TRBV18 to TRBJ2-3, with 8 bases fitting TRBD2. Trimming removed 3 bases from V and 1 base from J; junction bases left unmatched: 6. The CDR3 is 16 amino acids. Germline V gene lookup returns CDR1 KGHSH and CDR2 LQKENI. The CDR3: CASSPLGGGRTDTQYF. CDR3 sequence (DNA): TGTGCCAGCTCACCTCTTGGCGGGGGGCGCACAGATACGCAGTATTTT.

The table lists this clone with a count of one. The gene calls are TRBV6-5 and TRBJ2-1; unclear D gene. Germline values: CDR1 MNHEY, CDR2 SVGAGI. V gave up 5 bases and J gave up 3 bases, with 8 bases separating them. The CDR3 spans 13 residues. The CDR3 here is CASSPTGYNEQFF. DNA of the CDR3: TGTGCCAGCAGTCCGACGGGCTACAATGAGCAGTTCTTC.